This T cell receptor beta chain was sequenced in a study of T cell repertoires in cytomegalovirus infection. TCRdb passed the reads through MiXCR, listing each CDR3 protein once. The sample has roughly 760,000 distinct CDR3 sequences, roughly 36% seen once. Germline lookup yields CDR1 KGHSH and CDR2 LQKENI. This CDR3 is built from 17 residues. Trimming removed 1 base from V and 0 bases from J, with 16 bases in between. This clonotype was observed a few times. The sequenced sample was PBMCs. This sequence originates from a human donor in good health (CMV status not recorded). Some clones in this sample may be carry-over from other donors' samples. J is TRBJ2-7 and V is TRBV18, with a possible D match to TRBD1 (5 bases). The DNA for the CDR3 is TGTGCCAGCTCACCACGGGGTCTTAAGACAGTCTCCTACGAGCAGTACTTC. Translated: CASSPRGLKTVSYEQYF. The full variable domain, its missing parts supplied by reference TRBV18 and TRBJ2-7, is NAGVMQNPRHLVRRRGQEARLRCSPMKGHSHVYWYRQLPEEGLKFMVYLQKENIIDESGMPKERFSAEFPKEGPSILRIQQVVRGDSAAYFCASSPRGLKTVSYEQYFGPGTRLTVT.